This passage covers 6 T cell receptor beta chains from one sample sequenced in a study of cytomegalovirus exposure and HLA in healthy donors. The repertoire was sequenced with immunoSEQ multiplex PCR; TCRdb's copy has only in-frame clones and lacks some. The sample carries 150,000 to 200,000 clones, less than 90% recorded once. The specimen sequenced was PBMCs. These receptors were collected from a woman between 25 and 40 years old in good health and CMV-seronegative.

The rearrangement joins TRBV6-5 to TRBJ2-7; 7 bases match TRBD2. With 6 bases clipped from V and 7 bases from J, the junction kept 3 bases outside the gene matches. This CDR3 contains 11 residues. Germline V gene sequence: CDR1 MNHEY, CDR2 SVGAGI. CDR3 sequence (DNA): TGTGCCAGCAGCTTCGGGAGGGAGCAGTACTTC. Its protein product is CASSFGREQYF.

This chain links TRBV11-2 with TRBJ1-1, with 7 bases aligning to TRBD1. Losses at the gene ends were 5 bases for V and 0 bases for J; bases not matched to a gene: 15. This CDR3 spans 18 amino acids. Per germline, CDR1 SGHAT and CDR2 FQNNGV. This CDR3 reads CASSKYYQGDSLNTEAFF. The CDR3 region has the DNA TGTGCCAGCAGCAAATATTATCAGGGGGACAGCTTGAACACTGAAGCTTTCTTT. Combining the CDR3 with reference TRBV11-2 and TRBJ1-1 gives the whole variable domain EAGVAQSPRYKIIEKRQSVAFWCNPISGHATLYWYQQILGQGPKLLIQFQNNGVVDDSQLPKDRFSAERLKGVDSTLKIQPAKLEDSAVYLCASSKYYQGDSLNTEAFFGQGTRLTVV.

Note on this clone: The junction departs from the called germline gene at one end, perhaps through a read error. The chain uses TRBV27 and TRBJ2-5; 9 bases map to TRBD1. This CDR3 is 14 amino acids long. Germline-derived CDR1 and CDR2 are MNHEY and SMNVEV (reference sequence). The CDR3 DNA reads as TGTGCCAGCAGTATATCCGGGACAGGGACGACCCAGTACTTC. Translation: CASSISGTGTTQYF.

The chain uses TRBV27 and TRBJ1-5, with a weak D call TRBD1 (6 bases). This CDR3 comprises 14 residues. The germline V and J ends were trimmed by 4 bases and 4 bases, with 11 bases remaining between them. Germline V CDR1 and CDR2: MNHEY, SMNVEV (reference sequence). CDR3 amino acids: CASSSLDSNQPQHF. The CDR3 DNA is TGTGCCAGCAGTTCACTGGACAGTAATCAGCCCCAGCATTTT.

The chain's CDR3 is CASSGDTTYEQYF. CDR3 DNA: TGTGCCAGCAGCGGGGACACTACCTACGAGCAGTACTTC. V usage is TRBV5-4 and J usage is TRBJ2-7, with D perhaps matching TRBD1 (6 bases). V was pared by 4 bases and J by 2 bases, with 10 bases between. The CDR3 has 13 residues. Germline V CDR1 and CDR2: SGHNT, YYREEE (reference sequence).

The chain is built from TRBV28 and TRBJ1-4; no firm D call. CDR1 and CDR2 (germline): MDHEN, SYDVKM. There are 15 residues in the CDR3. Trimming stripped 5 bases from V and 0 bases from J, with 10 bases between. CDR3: CASSTPLATNEKLFF. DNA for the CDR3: TGTGCCAGCAGTACCCCATTAGCAACTAATGAAAAACTGTTTTTT.